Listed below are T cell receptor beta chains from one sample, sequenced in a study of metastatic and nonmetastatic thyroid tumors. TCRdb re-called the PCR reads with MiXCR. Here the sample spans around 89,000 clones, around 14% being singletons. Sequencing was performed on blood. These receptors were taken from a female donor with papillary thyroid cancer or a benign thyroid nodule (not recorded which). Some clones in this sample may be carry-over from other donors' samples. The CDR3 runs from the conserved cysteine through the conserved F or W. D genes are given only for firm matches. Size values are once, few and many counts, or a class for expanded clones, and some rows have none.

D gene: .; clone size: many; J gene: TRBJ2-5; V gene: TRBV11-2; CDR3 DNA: TGTGCCAGCAGGCCCGGGGGAGAGACCCAGTACTTC; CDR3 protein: CASRPGGETQYF
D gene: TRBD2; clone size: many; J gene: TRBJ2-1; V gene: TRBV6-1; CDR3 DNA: TGTGCCAGCAGTGGGCAATCCCTAGCGGGGGGGATGAATGAGCAGTTCTTC; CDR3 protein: CASSGQSLAGGMNEQFF
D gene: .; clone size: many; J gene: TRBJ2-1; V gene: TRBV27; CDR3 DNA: TGTGCCAGCAGTTCAGACAGCTACAATGAGCAGTTCTTC; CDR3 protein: CASSSDSYNEQFF
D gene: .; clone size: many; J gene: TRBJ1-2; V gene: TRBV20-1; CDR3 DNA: TGCAGTGCAGCTACACAGACCTATGGCTACACCTTC; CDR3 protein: CSAATQTYGYTF
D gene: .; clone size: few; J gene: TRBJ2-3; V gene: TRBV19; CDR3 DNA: TGTGCCAGTAGTATCGGCGGTCTAATCGGCACAGATACGCAGTATTTT; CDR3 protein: CASSIGGLIGTDTQYF
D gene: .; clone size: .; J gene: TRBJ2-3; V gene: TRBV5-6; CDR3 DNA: TGTGCCAGCAGCTTGGGGGTAGATACGCAGTATTTT; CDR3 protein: CASSLGVDTQYF
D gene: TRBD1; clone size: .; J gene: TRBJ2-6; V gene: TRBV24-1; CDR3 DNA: TGTGCCACGTCGAACCGGGACAGGGTGATCTCTGGGGCCAACGTCCTGACTTTC; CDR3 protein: CATSNRDRVISGANVLTF
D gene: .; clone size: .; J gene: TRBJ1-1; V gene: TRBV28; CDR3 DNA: TGTGCCAGCAGGGCTCGGGGCTATAAAGCTTTCTTT; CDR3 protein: CASRARGYKAFF
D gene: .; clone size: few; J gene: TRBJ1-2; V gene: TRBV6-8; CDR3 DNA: TGCTCCAGCAGGGAACGGTATGGCTACACCTTC; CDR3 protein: CSSRERYGYTF
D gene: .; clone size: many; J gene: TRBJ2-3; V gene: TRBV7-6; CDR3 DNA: TGTGCCAGCAGCCAGAAGGTAGTTAGCACAGATACGCAGTATTTT; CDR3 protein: CASSQKVVSTDTQYF
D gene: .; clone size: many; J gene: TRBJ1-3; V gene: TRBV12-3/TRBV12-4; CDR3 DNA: TGTGCCAGCAGTTCACCAGCCCGGTGGAACACCATATATTTT; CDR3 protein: CASSSPARWNTIYF